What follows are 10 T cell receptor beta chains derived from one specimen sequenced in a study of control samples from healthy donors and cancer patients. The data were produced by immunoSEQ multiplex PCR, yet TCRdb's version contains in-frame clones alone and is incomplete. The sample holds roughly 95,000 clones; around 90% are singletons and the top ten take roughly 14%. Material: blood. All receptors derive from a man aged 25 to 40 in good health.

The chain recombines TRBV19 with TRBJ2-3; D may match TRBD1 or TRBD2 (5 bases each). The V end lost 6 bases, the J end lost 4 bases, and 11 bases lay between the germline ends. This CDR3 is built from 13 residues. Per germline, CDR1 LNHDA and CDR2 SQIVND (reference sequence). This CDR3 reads CASSNRDADTQYF. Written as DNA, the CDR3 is TGTGCCAGTAGCAACCGGGACGCAGATACGCAGTATTTT. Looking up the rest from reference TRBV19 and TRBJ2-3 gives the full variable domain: DGGITQSPKYLFRKEGQNVTLSCEQNLNHDAMYWYRQDPGQGLRLIYYSQIVNDFQKGDIAEGYSVSREKKESFPLTVTSAQKNPTAFYLCASSNRDADTQYFGPGTRLTVL.

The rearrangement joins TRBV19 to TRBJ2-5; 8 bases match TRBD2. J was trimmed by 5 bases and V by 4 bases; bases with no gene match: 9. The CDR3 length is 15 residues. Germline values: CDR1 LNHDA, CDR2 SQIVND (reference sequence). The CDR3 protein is CASSTQREPLETQYF. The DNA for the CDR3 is TGTGCCAGTAGTACCCAGCGGGAGCCTTTGGAGACCCAGTACTTC.

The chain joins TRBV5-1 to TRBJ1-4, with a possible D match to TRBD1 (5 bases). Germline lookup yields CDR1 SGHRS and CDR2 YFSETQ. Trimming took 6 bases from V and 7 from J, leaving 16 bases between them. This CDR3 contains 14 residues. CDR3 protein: CASNPGTTREKLFF. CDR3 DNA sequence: TGCGCCAGCAATCCCGGGACTACTCGTGAAAAACTGTTTTTT. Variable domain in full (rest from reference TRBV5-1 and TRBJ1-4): KAGVTQTPRYLIKTRGQQVTLSCSPISGHRSVSWYQQTPGQGLQFLFEYFSETQRNKGNFPGRFSGRQFSNSRSEMNVSTLELGDSALYLCASNPGTTREKLFFGSGTQLSVL.

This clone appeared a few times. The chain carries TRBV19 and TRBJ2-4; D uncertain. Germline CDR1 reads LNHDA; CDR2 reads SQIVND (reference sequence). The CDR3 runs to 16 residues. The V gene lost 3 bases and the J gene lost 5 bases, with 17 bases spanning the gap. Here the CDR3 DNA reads TGTGCCAGTAGTATGGGATTAGGGTTGATACAAAACATTCAGTACTTC. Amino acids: CASSMGLGLIQNIQYF.

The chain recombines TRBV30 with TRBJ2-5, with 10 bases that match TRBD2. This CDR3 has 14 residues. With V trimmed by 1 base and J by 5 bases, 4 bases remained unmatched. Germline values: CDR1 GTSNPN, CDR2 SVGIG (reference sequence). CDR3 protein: CAWSGGLAPETQYF. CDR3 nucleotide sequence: TGTGCCTGGAGTGGGGGACTAGCGCCGGAGACCCAGTACTTC.

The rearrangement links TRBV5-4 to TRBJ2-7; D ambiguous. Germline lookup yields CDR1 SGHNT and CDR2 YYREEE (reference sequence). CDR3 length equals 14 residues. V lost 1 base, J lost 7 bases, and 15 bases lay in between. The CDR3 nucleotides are TGTGCCAGCAGCTTGTGGCCCCAAGTACAAGAGCAGTACTTC. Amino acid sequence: CASSLWPQVQEQYF. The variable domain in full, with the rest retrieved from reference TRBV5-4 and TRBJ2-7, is ETGVTQSPTHLIKTRGQQVTLRCSSQSGHNTVSWYQQALGQGPQFIFQYYREEENGRGNFPPRFSGLQFPNYSSELNVNALELDDSALYLCASSLWPQVQEQYFGPGTRLTVT.

CDR3 nucleotides: TGCGCCAGCAGCCCCAGGACAACGAACACCGGGGAGCTGTTTTTT. This gives the protein CASSPRTTNTGELFF. The rearrangement uses TRBV5-1 and TRBJ2-2, with TRBD1 as a possible D gene (5 bases). CDR3 length: 15 amino acids. V was pared by 4 bases and J by 0 bases, with 10 bases between. Germline values: CDR1 SGHRS, CDR2 YFSETQ.

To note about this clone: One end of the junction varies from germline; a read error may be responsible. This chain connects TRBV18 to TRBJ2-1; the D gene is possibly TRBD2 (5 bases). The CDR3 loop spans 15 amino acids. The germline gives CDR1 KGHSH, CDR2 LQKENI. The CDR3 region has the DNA TGTGCCACCTCACGGTCCGAGGGAAGGTACAATGAGCAGTTCTTC. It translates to CATSRSEGRYNEQFF.

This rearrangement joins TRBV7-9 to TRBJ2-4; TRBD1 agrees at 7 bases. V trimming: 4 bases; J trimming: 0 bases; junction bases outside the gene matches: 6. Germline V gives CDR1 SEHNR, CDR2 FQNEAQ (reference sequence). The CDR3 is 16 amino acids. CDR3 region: CASSSTGALAKNIQYF. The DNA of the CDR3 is TGTGCCAGCAGCTCAACAGGGGCCCTAGCCAAAAACATTCAGTACTTC.

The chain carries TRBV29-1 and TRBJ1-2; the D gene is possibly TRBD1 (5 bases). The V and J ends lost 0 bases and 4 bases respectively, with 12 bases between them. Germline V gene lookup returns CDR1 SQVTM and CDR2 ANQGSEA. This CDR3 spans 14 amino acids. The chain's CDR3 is CSVEDVQGVYGYTF. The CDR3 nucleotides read TGCAGCGTTGAAGATGTTCAGGGAGTCTATGGCTACACCTTC.